This TCR beta chain came from a study of T cell responses to AZD1222 COVID-19 vaccine. Study-wide results and limits: Spike-wide vaccine-associated CD4 TCRs dominated at 160-218 and 743-854. White British ancestry dominated among donors, who included more females, and clonal diversity was possibly underestimated. Seropositivity was recorded at baseline in only a handful of AZD1222 recipients. The peak T cell response came first, and repertoires were sampled only after it.

Assay used: immunoSEQ multiplex PCR; TCRdb lists only in-frame clones, some missing. The data show roughly 140,000 clones, approximately 88% seen once. Notes on this clone: The antigen remains unidentified.

Trimming stripped 1 base from V and 9 bases from J, with 10 bases between. Looked up from germline, CDR1 is SGHNT and CDR2 is YENEEA. The CDR3 is made up of 14 amino acids. This material consisted of peripheral blood, taken on day 0 of AZD1222 vaccination. The receptor was derived from an adult in good health. V is TRBV11-3 and J is TRBJ1-6; D unclear. DNA for the CDR3: TGTGCCAGCAGCTTAGTTCAGACGAGTTCACCCCTCCACTTT. Protein sequence: CASSLVQTSSPLHF.